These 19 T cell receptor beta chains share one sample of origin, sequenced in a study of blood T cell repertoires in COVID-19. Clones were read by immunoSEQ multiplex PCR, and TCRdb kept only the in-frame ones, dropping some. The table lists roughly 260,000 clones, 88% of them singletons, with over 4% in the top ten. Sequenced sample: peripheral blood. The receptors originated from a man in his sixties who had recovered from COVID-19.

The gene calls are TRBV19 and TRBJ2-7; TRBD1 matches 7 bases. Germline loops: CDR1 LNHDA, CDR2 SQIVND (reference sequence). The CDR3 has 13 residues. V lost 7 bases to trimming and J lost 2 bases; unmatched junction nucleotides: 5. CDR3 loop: CASNGRGTYEQYF. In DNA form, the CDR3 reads TGTGCCAGTAACGGCAGGGGGACCTACGAGCAGTACTTC.

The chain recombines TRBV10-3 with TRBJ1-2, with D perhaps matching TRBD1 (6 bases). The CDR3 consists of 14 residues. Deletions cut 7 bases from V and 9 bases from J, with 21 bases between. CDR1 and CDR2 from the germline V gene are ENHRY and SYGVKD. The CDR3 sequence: CAITTTGPIGSYTF. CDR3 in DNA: TGTGCCATCACTACGACAGGCCCCATCGGTAGCTACACCTTC.

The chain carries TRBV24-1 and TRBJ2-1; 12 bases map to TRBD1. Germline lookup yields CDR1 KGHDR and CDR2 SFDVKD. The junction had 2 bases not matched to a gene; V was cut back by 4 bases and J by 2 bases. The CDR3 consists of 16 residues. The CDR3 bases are TGTGCCACCAGTGACGGGACAGGGGGCGCCTACAATGAGCAGTTCTTC. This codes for CATSDGTGGAYNEQFF.

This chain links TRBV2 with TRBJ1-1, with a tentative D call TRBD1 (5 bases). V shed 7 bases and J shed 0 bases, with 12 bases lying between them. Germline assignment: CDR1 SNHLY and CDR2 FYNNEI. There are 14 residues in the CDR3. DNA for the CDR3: TGTGCCAGCACCCGGGGGGGAATGAACACTGAAGCTTTCTTT. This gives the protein CASTRGGMNTEAFF.

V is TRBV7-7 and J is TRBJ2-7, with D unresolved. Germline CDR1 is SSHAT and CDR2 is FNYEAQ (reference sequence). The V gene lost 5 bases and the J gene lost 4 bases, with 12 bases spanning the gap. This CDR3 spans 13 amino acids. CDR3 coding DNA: TGTGCCAGCAGCGCCTCGTTCGGGTACGAGCAGTACTTC. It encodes CASSASFGYEQYF.

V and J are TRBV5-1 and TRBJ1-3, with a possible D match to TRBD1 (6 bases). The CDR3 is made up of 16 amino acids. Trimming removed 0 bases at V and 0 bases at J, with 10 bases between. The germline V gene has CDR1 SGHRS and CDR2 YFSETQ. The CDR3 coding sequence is TGCGCCAGCAGCTTGGCTCAGGGGAGCTCTGGAAACACCATATATTTT. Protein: CASSLAQGSSGNTIYF.

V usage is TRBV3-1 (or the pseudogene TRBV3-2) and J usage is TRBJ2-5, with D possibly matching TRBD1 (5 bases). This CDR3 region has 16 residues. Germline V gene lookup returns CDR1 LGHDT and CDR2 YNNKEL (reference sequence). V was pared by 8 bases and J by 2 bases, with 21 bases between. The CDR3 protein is CASQPLGRRLQETQYF. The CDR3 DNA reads TGTGCCAGCCAGCCTTTGGGGCGGCGCTTACAAGAGACCCAGTACTTC.

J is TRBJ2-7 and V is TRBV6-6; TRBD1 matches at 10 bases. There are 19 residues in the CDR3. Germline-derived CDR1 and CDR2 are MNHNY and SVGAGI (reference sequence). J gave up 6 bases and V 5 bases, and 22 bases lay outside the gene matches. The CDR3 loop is CASSPRAGTGVMRDVEQYF. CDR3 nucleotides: TGTGCCAGCAGTCCCCGGGCGGGGACAGGGGTCATGAGGGACGTCGAGCAGTACTTC.

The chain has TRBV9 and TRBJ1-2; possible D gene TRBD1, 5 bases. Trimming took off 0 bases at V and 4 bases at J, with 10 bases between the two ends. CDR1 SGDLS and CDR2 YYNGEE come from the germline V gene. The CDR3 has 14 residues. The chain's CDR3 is CASSVVDSPYGYTF. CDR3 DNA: TGTGCCAGCAGCGTAGTAGACAGTCCCTATGGCTACACCTTC. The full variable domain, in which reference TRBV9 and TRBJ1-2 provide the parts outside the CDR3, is DSGVTQTPKHLITATGQRVTLRCSPRSGDLSVYWYQQSLDQGLQFLIQYYNGEERAKGNILERFSAQQFPDLHSELNLSSLELGDSALYFCASSVVDSPYGYTFGSGTRLTVV.

The CDR3 spells CSASARQGWGNQPQHF. Here the CDR3 DNA reads TGCAGTGCTAGTGCCCGTCAGGGGTGGGGCAATCAGCCCCAGCATTTT. The chain employs TRBV20-1 and TRBJ1-5; TRBD1 is a possible D gene (6 bases). The CDR3 covers 16 residues. Per the germline V gene, CDR1 is DFQATT and CDR2 is SNEGSKA (reference sequence). Trimming removed 3 bases at V and 2 bases at J, with 17 bases between.

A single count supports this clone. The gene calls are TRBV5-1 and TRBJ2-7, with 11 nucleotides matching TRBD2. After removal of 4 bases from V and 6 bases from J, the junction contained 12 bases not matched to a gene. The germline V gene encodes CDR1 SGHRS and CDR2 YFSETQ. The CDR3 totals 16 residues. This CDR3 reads CASSTLGLAGGLEQYF. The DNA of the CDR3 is TGCGCCAGCAGCACCCTAGGTTTAGCGGGGGGGCTCGAGCAGTACTTC.

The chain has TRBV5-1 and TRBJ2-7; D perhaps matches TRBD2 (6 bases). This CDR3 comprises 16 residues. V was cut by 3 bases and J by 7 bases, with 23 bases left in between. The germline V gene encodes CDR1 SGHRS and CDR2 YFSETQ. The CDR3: CASSSGALLRAQEQYF. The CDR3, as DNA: TGCGCCAGCAGCTCGGGAGCTCTTTTAAGGGCTCAGGAGCAGTACTTC. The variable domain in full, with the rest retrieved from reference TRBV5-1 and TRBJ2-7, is KAGVTQTPRYLIKTRGQQVTLSCSPISGHRSVSWYQQTPGQGLQFLFEYFSETQRNKGNFPGRFSGRQFSNSRSEMNVSTLELGDSALYLCASSSGALLRAQEQYFGPGTRLTVT.

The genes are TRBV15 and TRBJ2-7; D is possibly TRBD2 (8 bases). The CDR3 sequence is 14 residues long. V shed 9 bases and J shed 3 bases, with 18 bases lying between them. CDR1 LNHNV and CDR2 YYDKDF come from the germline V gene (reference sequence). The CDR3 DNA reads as TGTGCCACACGGGAGGGGGCCAGGGGCTACGAGCAGTACTTC. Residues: CATREGARGYEQYF.

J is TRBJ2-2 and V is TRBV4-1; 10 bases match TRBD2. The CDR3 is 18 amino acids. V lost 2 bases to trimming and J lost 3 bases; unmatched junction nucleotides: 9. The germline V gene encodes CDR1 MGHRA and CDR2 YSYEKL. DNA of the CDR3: TGCGCCAGCAGCCAATTCCCTAGCGGGGGTCGCGACACCGGGGAGCTGTTTTTT. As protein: CASSQFPSGGRDTGELFF.

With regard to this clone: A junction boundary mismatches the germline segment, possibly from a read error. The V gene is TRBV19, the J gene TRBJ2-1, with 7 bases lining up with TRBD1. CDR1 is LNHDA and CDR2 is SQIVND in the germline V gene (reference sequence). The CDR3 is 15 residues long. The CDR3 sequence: CASSVDRETNNEQFF. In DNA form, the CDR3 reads TGTGCCAGTAGTGTAGACAGGGAAACTAACAATGAGCAGTTCTTC. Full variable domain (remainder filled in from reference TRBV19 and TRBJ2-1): DGGITQSPKYLFRKEGQNVTLSCEQNLNHDAMYWYRQDPGQGLRLIYYSQIVNDFQKGDIAEGYSVSREKKESFPLTVTSAQKNPTAFYLCASSVDRETNNEQFFGPGTRLTVL.

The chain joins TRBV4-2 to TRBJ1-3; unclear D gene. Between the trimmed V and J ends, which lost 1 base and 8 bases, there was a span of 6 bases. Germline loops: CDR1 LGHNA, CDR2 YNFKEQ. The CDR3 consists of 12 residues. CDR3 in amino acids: CASSQVEDTIYF. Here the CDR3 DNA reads TGTGCCAGCAGCCAAGTGGAGGACACCATATATTTT.

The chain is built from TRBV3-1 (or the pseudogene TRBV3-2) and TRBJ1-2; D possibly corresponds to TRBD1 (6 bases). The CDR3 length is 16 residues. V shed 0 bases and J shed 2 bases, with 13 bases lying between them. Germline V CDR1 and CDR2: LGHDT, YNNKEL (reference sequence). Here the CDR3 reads CASSQDSGAPNYGYTF. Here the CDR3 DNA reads TGTGCCAGCAGCCAAGATTCAGGGGCCCCCAACTATGGCTACACCTTC.

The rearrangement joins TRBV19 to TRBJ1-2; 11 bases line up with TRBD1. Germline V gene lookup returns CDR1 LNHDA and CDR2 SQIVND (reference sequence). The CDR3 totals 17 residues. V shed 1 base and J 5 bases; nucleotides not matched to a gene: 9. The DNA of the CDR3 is TGTGCCAGTAGTATAGTAGGACAGGGGGCCACCCGATATGGCTACACCTTC. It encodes CASSIVGQGATRYGYTF.

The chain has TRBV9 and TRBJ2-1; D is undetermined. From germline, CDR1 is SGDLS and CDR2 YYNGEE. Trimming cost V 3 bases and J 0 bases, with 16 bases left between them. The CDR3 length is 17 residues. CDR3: CASSANSAVSSYNEQFF. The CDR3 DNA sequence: TGTGCCAGCAGCGCAAACTCGGCGGTTAGCTCCTACAATGAGCAGTTCTTC.